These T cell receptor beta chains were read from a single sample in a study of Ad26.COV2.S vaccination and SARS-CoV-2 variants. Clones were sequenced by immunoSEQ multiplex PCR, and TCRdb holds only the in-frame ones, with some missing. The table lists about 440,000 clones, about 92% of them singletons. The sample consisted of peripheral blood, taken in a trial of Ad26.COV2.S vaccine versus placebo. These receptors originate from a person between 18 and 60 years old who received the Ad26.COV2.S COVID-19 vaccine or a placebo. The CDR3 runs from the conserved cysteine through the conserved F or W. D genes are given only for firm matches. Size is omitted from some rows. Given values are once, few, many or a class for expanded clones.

TGCGCCAGCAGGCGTGGGTTCTATGAGCAGTTCTTC CASRRGFYEQFF NA NA TRBJ2-1 TRBV5-1
TGTGCCAGCAGTCACCTTTTAGGGACAGGGCCAGAGGACGAGCAGTACTTC CASSHLLGTGPEDEQYF TRBD1 NA TRBJ2-7 TRBV6-6
TGTGCCAGCAGTGTGACCCGAGGCTACAATGAGCAGTTCTTC CASSVTRGYNEQFF NA NA TRBJ2-1 TRBV2
TGCGCCAGCAGCTTTTCGGGGCTTGGCACTGAAGCTTTCTTT CASSFSGLGTEAFF NA NA TRBJ1-1 TRBV5-1
TGCGCCAGCAGCCAAATTAGGGGCGCAGATACGCAGTATTTT CASSQIRGADTQYF NA NA TRBJ2-3 TRBV4-1
TGTGCCAGCAATCGAGGACGGGAGTCACCCCTCAATGAGCAGTTCTTC CASNRGRESPLNEQFF NA NA TRBJ2-1 TRBV3-1/TRBV3-2
TGTGCCAGCCTTGGTCCGGGACAGACATCCTACGAGCAGTACTTC CASLGPGQTSYEQYF TRBD1 NA TRBJ2-7 TRBV28
TGTGCCAGCAGTCCCTACGGGGGGAACACCGGGGAGCTGTTTTTT CASSPYGGNTGELFF NA NA TRBJ2-2 TRBV28
TGTGCCAGCAGCTTAGCTTCCCCGATAGAGACCCAGTACTTC CASSLASPIETQYF NA NA TRBJ2-5 TRBV7-6
TGCGCCAGCAGCTTGGAGGACGGCAACTATGGCTACACCTTC CASSLEDGNYGYTF NA NA TRBJ1-2 TRBV5-1
TGTGCCAGCTCACCAGTAGTCTCGGCGGGAGGGACCAATGAGCAGTTCTTC CASSPVVSAGGTNEQFF TRBD2 NA TRBJ2-1 TRBV18
TGTGCCAGCAGGGTGTATCTGGCTGAAGCTTTCTTT CASRVYLAEAFF NA NA TRBJ1-1 TRBV2
TGTGCCAGCAGATATTCGCGGGACAGTCCCTATGGCTACACCTTC CASRYSRDSPYGYTF TRBD1 NA TRBJ1-2 TRBV19
TGTGCCAGCTGTCAGCCCGGGGGGCGTGTGTCTGAAGCTTTCTTT CASCQPGGRVSEAFF NA NA TRBJ1-1 TRBV6-5
TGTGCCAGCAGCTTTCGCGGACAGGCTCTTGCAACTAATGAAAAACTGTTTTTT CASSFRGQALATNEKLFF TRBD1 NA TRBJ1-4 TRBV7-9
TGTGCCAGCAGTTTAGCGCGCGGAGATCAGCCCCAGCATTTT CASSLARGDQPQHF NA once TRBJ1-5 TRBV27
TGTGCCAGCAGCTTAAGACCGGGACAGGGGACCTACGAGCAGTACTTC CASSLRPGQGTYEQYF TRBD1 NA TRBJ2-7 TRBV7-9
TGTGCCAGCAGCTACGCTGGAAGGCCCCAGCATTTT CASSYAGRPQHF NA NA TRBJ1-5 TRBV7-2
TGTGCCAGTAGTATCTCCGACAGGGGAGGAGAGACCCAGTACTTC CASSISDRGGETQYF TRBD1 once TRBJ2-5 TRBV19
TGTGCCAGTTCGGGACTAGCGGGTTACGAGCAGTACTTC CASSGLAGYEQYF TRBD2 NA TRBJ2-7 TRBV19
TGTGCCAGCAGCAGAGGAAAAATCCTAGCGGACAACTACGAGCAGTACTTC CASSRGKILADNYEQYF TRBD2 NA TRBJ2-7 TRBV9
TGCGCCAGCAGCCAAGATGGGGGGCGGGGGACCTCTCAGTACTTC CASSQDGGRGTSQYF NA NA TRBJ2-4 TRBV4-3
TGTGCCAGCAGCTTAGAAGCTTCAGAGAGGCACTTC CASSLEASERHF NA NA TRBJ2-5 TRBV11-2
TGTGCCACCAGTGACAATCTAGCGGGAGTAGACAATGAGCAGTTCTTC CATSDNLAGVDNEQFF TRBD2 NA TRBJ2-1 TRBV24-1
TGTGCCAGCAGTGAAGTCGTGACTAGGGGTTACGAGCAGTACTTC CASSEVVTRGYEQYF NA NA TRBJ2-7 TRBV6-1
TGTGCCAGTAGTATGCACCGGACTAGCGGAGGCTACGAGCAGTACTTC CASSMHRTSGGYEQYF TRBD2 NA TRBJ2-7 TRBV19
TGTGCCAGCAGTCGACTCCCCCAAGGATACGAGCAGTACTTC CASSRLPQGYEQYF NA NA TRBJ2-7 TRBV28
TGTGCCAGTACCCTTCCCGGTCTTGAAAACATTCAGTACTTC CASTLPGLENIQYF NA once TRBJ2-4 TRBV19
TGTGCCAGCTCACCTAACCATGAGCAGTTCTTC CASSPNHEQFF NA NA TRBJ2-1 TRBV18
TGTGCCAGCAGTTTAGGCCGCACAGATACGCAGTATTTT CASSLGRTDTQYF NA NA TRBJ2-3 TRBV27
TGTGCCAGCAGCTTAGGGACAGTCCGGGGTGAGCAGTTCTTC CASSLGTVRGEQFF TRBD1 NA TRBJ2-1 TRBV7-3
TGTGCCAGCAGTTTTGGGGGGCACACCGGGGAGCTGTTTTTT CASSFGGHTGELFF NA NA TRBJ2-2 TRBV3-1/TRBV3-2
TGTGCCAGCAGTCGGGACAGGGTGGCCACAGATACGCAGTATTTT CASSRDRVATDTQYF TRBD1 NA TRBJ2-3 TRBV28
TGCAGTGCTACAGTGACCCTCGGCTACACCTTC CSATVTLGYTF NA NA TRBJ1-2 TRBV20-1
TGCGCCAGCAGCGCCGTTCCCTCTGGACTAGCGGTCTACACCGGGGAGCTGTTTTTT CASSAVPSGLAVYTGELFF TRBD2 NA TRBJ2-2 TRBV5-1
TGTGCCAGCAGCTTAACGACGACACATTACAATGAGCAGTTCTTC CASSLTTTHYNEQFF NA NA TRBJ2-1 TRBV7-3
TGTGCCAGCAGCCAAGAGTCGACTAGCCTAGAGACCCAGTACTTC CASSQESTSLETQYF TRBD2 NA TRBJ2-5 TRBV3-1/TRBV3-2
TGTGCCAGCAGTTTCCCCCTAGCGGGAGGGCCGGGAGATACGCAGTATTTT CASSFPLAGGPGDTQYF TRBD2 NA TRBJ2-3 TRBV28
TGTGCCAGCAGCTTACAAGGGGCTGGGGCCAACGTCCTGACTTTC CASSLQGAGANVLTF NA NA TRBJ2-6 TRBV7-8
TGTGCCAGCAGCCCCCAACAGGGAAGGGGTAATCAGCCCCAGCATTTT CASSPQQGRGNQPQHF NA NA TRBJ1-5 TRBV28
TGTGCCAGCAGTATTCTAGCGCGAGGAGCCTACAATGAGCAGTTCTTC CASSILARGAYNEQFF NA NA TRBJ2-1 TRBV27
TGTGCCAGCAGGAAAGGACAGGGTAGTGAAAAACTGTTTTTT CASRKGQGSEKLFF TRBD1 once TRBJ1-4 TRBV2
TGTGCCAGCAGTTTAGAGATTACCGTCAGGGGGAAGCATTTT CASSLEITVRGKHF TRBD1 NA TRBJ1-5 TRBV28
TGTGCCAGCAGCCAAGCAAGCGGCAATGAGCAGTTCTTC CASSQASGNEQFF NA NA TRBJ2-1 TRBV3-1/TRBV3-2
TGTGCCACCAGTGATCCGACTAGCGGGAGTGATGTTGAGCAGTTCTTC CATSDPTSGSDVEQFF TRBD2 NA TRBJ2-1 TRBV24-1
TGTGCCAGCAGCTTAGATCCAGGTCTAGCGGGGGAAGAGACCCAGTACTTC CASSLDPGLAGEETQYF TRBD2 NA TRBJ2-5 TRBV11-2
TGTGCCAGTAAGACAGGGGGAGATACGCAGTATTTT CASKTGGDTQYF TRBD1 NA TRBJ2-3 TRBV27
TGCGCCATCTCCCACGAAACCGGGACTAGCGGGAGGACCACAGATACGCAGTATTTT CAISHETGTSGRTTDTQYF TRBD2 NA TRBJ2-3 TRBV4-1